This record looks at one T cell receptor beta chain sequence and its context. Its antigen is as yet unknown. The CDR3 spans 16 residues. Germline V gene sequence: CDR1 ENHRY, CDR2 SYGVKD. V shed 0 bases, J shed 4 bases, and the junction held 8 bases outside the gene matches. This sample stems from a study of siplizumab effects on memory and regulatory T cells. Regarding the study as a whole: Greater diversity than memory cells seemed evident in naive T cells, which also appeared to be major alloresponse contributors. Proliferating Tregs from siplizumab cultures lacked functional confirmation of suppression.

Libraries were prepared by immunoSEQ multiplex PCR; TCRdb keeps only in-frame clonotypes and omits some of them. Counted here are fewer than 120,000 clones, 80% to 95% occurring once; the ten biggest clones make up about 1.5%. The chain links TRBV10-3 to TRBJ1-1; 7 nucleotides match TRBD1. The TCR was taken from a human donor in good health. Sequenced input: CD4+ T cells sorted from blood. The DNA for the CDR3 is TGTGCCATCAGTGAGTCAGGGCAGGGGGTTGTCACTGAAGCTTTCTTT. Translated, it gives CAISESGQGVVTEAFF.